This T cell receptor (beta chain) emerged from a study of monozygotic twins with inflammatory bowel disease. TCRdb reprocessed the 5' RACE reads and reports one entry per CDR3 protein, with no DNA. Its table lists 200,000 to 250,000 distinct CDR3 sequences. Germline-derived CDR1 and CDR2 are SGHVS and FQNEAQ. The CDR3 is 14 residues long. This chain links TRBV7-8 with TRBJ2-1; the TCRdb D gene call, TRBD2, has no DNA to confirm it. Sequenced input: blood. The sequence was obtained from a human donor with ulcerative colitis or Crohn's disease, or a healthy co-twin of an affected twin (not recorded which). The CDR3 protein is CASSNWEGQGEQFF.